The rows below give T cell receptor beta chains drawn from one sample of a study of shared clonotypes between healthy human individuals. Produced via immunoSEQ multiplex PCR; TCRdb's table is partial and in-frame only. The sample has 700,000 to 950,000 clones, 96% seen once. The sequenced sample was naive CD8+ T cells sorted from blood. These receptors all come from a young man in good health. The CDR3 runs from the conserved cysteine through the conserved F or W. Fields, in order: D gene, V gene, clone size, J gene, CDR3 DNA, CDR3 protein. The D gene is left open where the match is weak. Rows may omit the clone size; those that give it use once, few, many or a size class.

NA	TRBV2	NA	TRBJ1-1	TGTGCCAGCAGACAGGGGAACACTGAAGCTTTCTTT	CASRQGNTEAFF
NA	TRBV30	NA	TRBJ1-2	TGTGCCTGGAAAATCATATATGGCTACACCTTC	CAWKIIYGYTF
NA	TRBV6-5	NA	TRBJ1-5	TGTGCCAGCTCGGTTATACAGAGCAATCAGCCCCAGCATTTT	CASSVIQSNQPQHF
NA	TRBV27	NA	TRBJ2-7	TGTGCCAGCAGGTCGAGATCCTACGAGCAGTACTTC	CASRSRSYEQYF
NA	TRBV14	NA	TRBJ2-7	TGTGCCAGCAGCCCCCCAAGCGGTTCCTACGAGCAGTACTTC	CASSPPSGSYEQYF
TRBD2	TRBV29-1	NA	TRBJ2-1	TGCAGCGCAATGGGGACTAGCGGGTTTCGTTCCTACAATGAGCAGTTCTTC	CSAMGTSGFRSYNEQFF
NA	TRBV27	NA	TRBJ2-2	TGTGCCAGCAGTTTATCAAGTCGCCCGAACACCGGGGAGCTGTTTTTT	CASSLSSRPNTGELFF
TRBD2	TRBV5-6	NA	TRBJ2-5	TGTGCCAGCAGCTTCCTCGGACTAGCGACAGAGACCCAGTACTTC	CASSFLGLATETQYF
TRBD2	TRBV14	NA	TRBJ2-2	TGTGCCAGCAGTGGACTAGCGGGAGTCACCGGGGAGCTGTTTTTT	CASSGLAGVTGELFF
TRBD1	TRBV11-2	NA	TRBJ2-7	TGTGCCAGCAGCTTAATCCCTCAGGGGGCGGGCGAGCAGTACTTC	CASSLIPQGAGEQYF
NA	TRBV18	NA	TRBJ2-5	TGTGCCAGCTCACCCGTAGAGACCGGACAAGAGACCCAGTACTTC	CASSPVETGQETQYF
NA	TRBV11-3	once	TRBJ2-7	TGTGCCAGCAGCCCCAGGGGCGGAGAATCCTACGAGCAGTACTTC	CASSPRGGESYEQYF
TRBD1	TRBV7-8	NA	TRBJ2-3	TGTGCCAGCAGCCCAGGGGGCTTGGGCAGGACGCGCACAGATACGCAGTATTTT	CASSPGGLGRTRTDTQYF
TRBD1	TRBV4-2	NA	TRBJ1-1	TGTGCCAGCAGCCAGGACCCGGGACAGTTGAACACTGAAGCTTTCTTT	CASSQDPGQLNTEAFF
NA	TRBV7-9	NA	TRBJ1-1	TGTGCCAGCAGCTTAATCGAACGGAATGAAGCTTTCTTT	CASSLIERNEAFF
NA	TRBV5-5	NA	TRBJ1-1	TGTGCCAGCAGCTTGGAAGGTTTCCCCTCCCTCGGAATCACTGAAGCTTTCTTT	CASSLEGFPSLGITEAFF
NA	TRBV7-8	NA	TRBJ2-7	TGTGCCAGCAGCCTAGGGACAAGTAATACCTACGAGCAGTACTTC	CASSLGTSNTYEQYF
NA	TRBV7-9	NA	TRBJ2-4	TGTGCCAGCAGCTCGCCAGTACAGGTTCGAGCCAAAAACATTCAGTACTTC	CASSSPVQVRAKNIQYF
TRBD1	TRBV15	NA	TRBJ2-4	TGTGCCACCGCGTCCCCCGGACAGGGAAACAACATTCAGTACTTC	CATASPGQGNNIQYF
NA	TRBV9	NA	TRBJ2-7	TGTGCCAGCAGCGTAGCGGCAGGAACCTCCTACGAGCAGTACTTC	CASSVAAGTSYEQYF
TRBD1	TRBV5-1	once	TRBJ2-5	TGCGCCAGCAGCTGGGGACAGGGCCTAGAGGGAGAGACCCAGTACTTC	CASSWGQGLEGETQYF
TRBD1	TRBV4-1	NA	TRBJ2-5	TGCGCCAGCAGCCTCAGTTTTCGGCAGGGGGAAGAGACCCAGTACTTC	CASSLSFRQGEETQYF
NA	TRBV11-2	NA	TRBJ2-7	TGTGCCAGCAGCTTAGTCGCCTCGTACGAGCAGTACTTC	CASSLVASYEQYF
TRBD2	TRBV7-9	NA	TRBJ2-7	TGTGCCAGCAGCCCCCTAGCGGGAGTCGGCGACGAGCAGTACTTC	CASSPLAGVGDEQYF
NA	TRBV6-5	NA	TRBJ2-7	TGTGCCAGCAGTTACTCTATAGGTCCAAGGGTTTACGAGCAGTACTTC	CASSYSIGPRVYEQYF
NA	TRBV27	NA	TRBJ2-3	TGTGCCAGCAGTTTTGCGACAGATACGCAGTATTTT	CASSFATDTQYF
NA	TRBV2	once	TRBJ2-1	TGTGCCAGCACTCCTTTCCGGTACAATGAGCAGTTCTTC	CASTPFRYNEQFF
TRBD1	TRBV7-9	NA	TRBJ2-7	TGTGCCAGCAGCGTACACCAGGGACAGGCAGGTTACGAGCAGTACTTC	CASSVHQGQAGYEQYF
NA	TRBV13	NA	TRBJ2-5	TGTGCCAGCAGCCCGACGACAGAAACATCACAAGAGACCCAGTACTTC	CASSPTTETSQETQYF
TRBD1	TRBV7-9	NA	TRBJ1-1	TGTGCCAGCAGCTTAGGAGACGGGACAGGATGGAACACTGAAGCTTTCTTT	CASSLGDGTGWNTEAFF
NA	TRBV7-9	NA	TRBJ2-7	TGTGCCAGCACTCCTCTCACACAGACCTACGAGCAGTACTTC	CASTPLTQTYEQYF
NA	TRBV12-5	NA	TRBJ2-1	TGTGCTAGTGGTTTAGGTCCATCGTATGAGCAGTTCTTC	CASGLGPSYEQFF
TRBD1	TRBV10-3	NA	TRBJ1-5	TGTGCCATCAGTGATTTCGGGACAGGGATCCAGCCCCAGCATTTT	CAISDFGTGIQPQHF
NA	TRBV28	NA	TRBJ1-2	TGTGCCAGCAGCCGTTTGTTTACCTATGGCTACACCTTC	CASSRLFTYGYTF
NA	TRBV7-6	NA	TRBJ2-2	TGTGCCAGCAGCTCCGGTGGGCTAATTGCCGGGGAGCTGTTTTTT	CASSSGGLIAGELFF
NA	TRBV5-4	NA	TRBJ2-7	TGTGCCAGCAGCTTACTAGCTTCTAACGAGCAGTACTTC	CASSLLASNEQYF
NA	TRBV6-1	NA	TRBJ2-3	TGTGCCAGCAGTGAAATGGTTTCTGTCCCTACGGCCACAGATACGCAGTATTTT	CASSEMVSVPTATDTQYF
NA	TRBV27	NA	TRBJ2-2	TGTGCCAGCAGTCCCATCCCACTTACCGGGGAGCTGTTTTTT	CASSPIPLTGELFF
NA	TRBV5-8	NA	TRBJ1-4	TGTGCCAGCAGCCACTGGACACCGTGGAGACTGTTTTTT	CASSHWTPWRLFF
TRBD1	TRBV4-1	NA	TRBJ2-7	TGCGCCAGCAGCGGCACAGGGGGCTATTCCTACGAGCAGTACTTC	CASSGTGGYSYEQYF
TRBD1	TRBV7-9	NA	TRBJ1-5	TGTGCCAGCAGCCCACCCGACAGGGGGAGGCCCCAGCATTTT	CASSPPDRGRPQHF
NA	TRBV9	once	TRBJ1-2	TGTGCCTCCTTGGACGGACAATATGGCTACACCTTC	CASLDGQYGYTF
NA	TRBV19	NA	TRBJ2-7	TGTGCCAGTAGTATCGGCGGAACCTACGAGCAGTACTTC	CASSIGGTYEQYF
TRBD1	TRBV6-5	NA	TRBJ2-7	TGTGCCAGCAGCCAAGGACAGGGATTAGGCGAGCAGTACTTC	CASSQGQGLGEQYF
NA	TRBV9	NA	TRBJ2-1	TGTGCCAGCAGCGGCCGAACAGGGGAGGTTTCTGATGAGCAGTTCTTC	CASSGRTGEVSDEQFF
NA	TRBV2	NA	TRBJ1-1	TGTGCCAGCCTCAGAGAGGGGGACACTGAAGCTTTCTTT	CASLREGDTEAFF
NA	TRBV21-1	NA	TRBJ2-2	TGTGCCAGCAGCAAAAAGTACCAGGGGCGGCTAGCGGGAGACACCGGGGAGCTGTTTTTT	CASSKKYQGRLAGDTGELFF